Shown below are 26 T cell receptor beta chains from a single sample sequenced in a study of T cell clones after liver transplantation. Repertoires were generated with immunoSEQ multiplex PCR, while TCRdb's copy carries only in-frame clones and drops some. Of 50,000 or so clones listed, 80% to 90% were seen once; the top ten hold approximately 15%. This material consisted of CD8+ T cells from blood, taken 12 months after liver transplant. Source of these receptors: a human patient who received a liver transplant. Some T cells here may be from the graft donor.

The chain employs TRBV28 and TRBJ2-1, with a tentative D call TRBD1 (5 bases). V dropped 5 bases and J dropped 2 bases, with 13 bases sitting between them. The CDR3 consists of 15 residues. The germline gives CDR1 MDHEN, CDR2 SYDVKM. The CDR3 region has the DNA TGTGCCAGCAGTCCGCAGGGTGGACCCTACAATGAGCAGTTCTTC. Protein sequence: CASSPQGGPYNEQFF.

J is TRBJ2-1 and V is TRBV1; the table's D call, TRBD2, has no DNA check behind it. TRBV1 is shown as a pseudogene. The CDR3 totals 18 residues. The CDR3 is CTSSPALPGSRTSNEQFF. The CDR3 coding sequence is TGCACCAGCAGCCCCGCACTACCCGGGAGCCGTACTTCCAATGAGCAGTTCTTC.

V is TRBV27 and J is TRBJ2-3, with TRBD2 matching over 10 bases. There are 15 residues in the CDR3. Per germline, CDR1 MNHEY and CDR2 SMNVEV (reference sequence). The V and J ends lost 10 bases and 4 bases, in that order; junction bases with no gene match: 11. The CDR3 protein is CATTPLAGAADTQYF. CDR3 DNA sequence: TGTGCCACCACCCCGCTAGCGGGAGCCGCAGATACGCAGTATTTT.

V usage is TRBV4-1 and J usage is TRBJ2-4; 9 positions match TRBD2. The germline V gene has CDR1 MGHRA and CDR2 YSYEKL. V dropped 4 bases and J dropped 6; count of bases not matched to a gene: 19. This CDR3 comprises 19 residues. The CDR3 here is CASSPRERREGHGRNIQYF. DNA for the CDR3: TGCGCCAGCAGCCCCAGGGAGAGGCGGGAGGGCCATGGGAGAAACATTCAGTACTTC.

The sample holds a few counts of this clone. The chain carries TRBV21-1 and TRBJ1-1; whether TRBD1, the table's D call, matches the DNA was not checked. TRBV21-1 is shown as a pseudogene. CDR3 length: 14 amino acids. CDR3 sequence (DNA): TGTGCCAGCAGCACCAGGTTCCTCAACACTGAAGCTTTCTTT. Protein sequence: CASSTRFLNTEAFF.

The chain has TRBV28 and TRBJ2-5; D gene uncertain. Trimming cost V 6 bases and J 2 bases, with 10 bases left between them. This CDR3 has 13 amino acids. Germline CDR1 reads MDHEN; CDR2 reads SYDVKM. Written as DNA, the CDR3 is TGTGCCAGCAGGATTTCCGGGCAAGAGACCCAGTACTTC. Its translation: CASRISGQETQYF.

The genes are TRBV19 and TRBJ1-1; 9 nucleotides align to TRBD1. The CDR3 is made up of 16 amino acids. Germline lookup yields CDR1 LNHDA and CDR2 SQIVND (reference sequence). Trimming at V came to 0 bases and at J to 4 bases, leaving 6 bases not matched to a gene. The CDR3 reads CASSIDQTGGFTEAFF. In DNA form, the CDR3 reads TGTGCCAGTAGTATAGATCAGACAGGGGGTTTCACTGAAGCTTTCTTT.

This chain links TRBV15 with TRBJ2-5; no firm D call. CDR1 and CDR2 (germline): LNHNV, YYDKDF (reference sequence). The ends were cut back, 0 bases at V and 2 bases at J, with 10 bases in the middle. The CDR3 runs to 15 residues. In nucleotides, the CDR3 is TGTGCCACCAGCAGAGATGGTAGGGATCAAGAGACCCAGTACTTC. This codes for CATSRDGRDQETQYF.

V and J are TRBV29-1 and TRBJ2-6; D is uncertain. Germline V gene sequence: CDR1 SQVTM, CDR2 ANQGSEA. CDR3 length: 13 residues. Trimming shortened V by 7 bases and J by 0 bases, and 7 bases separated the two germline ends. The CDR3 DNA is TGCAGCGCCAGGCGCTCTGGGGCCAACGTCCTGACTTTC. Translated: CSARRSGANVLTF.

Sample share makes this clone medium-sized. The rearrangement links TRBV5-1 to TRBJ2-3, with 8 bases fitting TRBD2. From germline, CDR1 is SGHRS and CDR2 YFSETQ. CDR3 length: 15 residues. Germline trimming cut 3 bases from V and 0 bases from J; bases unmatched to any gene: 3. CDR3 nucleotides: TGCGCCAGCAGCTACGGACTAGCTAGCACAGATACGCAGTATTTT. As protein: CASSYGLASTDTQYF.

The CDR3 spells CASRPFGAGVGEQFF. In DNA form, the CDR3 reads TGTGCCAGCAGACCGTTCGGGGCAGGGGTAGGAGAGCAGTTCTTC. The chain employs TRBV5-5 and TRBJ2-1, with TRBD1 as a possible D gene (6 bases). This CDR3 has 15 amino acids. V was pared by 5 bases and J by 10 bases, with 22 bases between. Per the germline V gene, CDR1 is SGHKS and CDR2 is YYEKEE (reference sequence).

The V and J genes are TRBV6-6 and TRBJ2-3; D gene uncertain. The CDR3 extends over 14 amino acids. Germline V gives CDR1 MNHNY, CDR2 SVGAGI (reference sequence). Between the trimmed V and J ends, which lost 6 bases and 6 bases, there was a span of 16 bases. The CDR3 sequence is CASSTSFLGDTQYF. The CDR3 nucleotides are TGTGCCAGCAGCACCTCTTTCTTGGGGGATACGCAGTATTTT.

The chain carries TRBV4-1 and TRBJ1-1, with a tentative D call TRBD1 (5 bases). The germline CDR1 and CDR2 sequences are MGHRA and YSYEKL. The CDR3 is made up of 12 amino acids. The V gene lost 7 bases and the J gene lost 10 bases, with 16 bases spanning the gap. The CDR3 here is CASTWGDGRAFF. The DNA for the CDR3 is TGCGCCAGCACCTGGGGGGACGGTAGAGCTTTCTTT.

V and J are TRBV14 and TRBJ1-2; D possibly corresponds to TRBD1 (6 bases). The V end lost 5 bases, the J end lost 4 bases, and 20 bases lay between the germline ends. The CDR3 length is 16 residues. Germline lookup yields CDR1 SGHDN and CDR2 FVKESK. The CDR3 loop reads CASSVNSGTPPYGYTF. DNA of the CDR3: TGTGCCAGCAGCGTCAATTCCGGGACACCGCCCTATGGCTACACCTTC.

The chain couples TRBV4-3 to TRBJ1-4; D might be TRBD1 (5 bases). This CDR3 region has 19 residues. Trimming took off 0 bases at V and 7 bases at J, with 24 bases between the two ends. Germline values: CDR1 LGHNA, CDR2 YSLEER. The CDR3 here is CASSQDFVRSGGTSEKLFF. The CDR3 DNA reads TGCGCCAGCAGCCAAGATTTCGTTCGCTCGGGGGGGACCAGTGAAAAACTGTTTTTT.

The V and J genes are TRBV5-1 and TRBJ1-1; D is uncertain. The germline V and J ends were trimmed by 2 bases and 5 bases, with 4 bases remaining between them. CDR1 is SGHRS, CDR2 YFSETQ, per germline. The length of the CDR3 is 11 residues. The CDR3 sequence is CASSFSTEAFF. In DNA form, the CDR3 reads TGCGCCAGCAGCTTTTCGACTGAAGCTTTCTTT.

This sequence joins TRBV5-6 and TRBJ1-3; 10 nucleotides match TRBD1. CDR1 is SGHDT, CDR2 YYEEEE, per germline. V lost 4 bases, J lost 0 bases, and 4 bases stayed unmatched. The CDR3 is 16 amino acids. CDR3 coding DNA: TGTGCCAGCAGCCCGGGACAGGGGATCTCTGGAAACACCATATATTTT. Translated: CASSPGQGISGNTIYF.

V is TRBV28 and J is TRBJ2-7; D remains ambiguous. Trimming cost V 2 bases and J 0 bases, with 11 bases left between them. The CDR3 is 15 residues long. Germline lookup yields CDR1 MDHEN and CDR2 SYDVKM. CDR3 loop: CASSLEFIHSYEQYF. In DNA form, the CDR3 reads TGTGCCAGCAGTTTAGAGTTCATTCACTCCTACGAGCAGTACTTC.

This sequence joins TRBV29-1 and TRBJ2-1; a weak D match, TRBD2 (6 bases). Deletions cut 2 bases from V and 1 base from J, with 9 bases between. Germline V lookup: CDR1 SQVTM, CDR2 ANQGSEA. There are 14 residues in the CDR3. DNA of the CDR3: TGCAGCGTTGAACCACGGGGGTCCTACAATGAGCAGTTCTTC. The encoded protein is CSVEPRGSYNEQFF.

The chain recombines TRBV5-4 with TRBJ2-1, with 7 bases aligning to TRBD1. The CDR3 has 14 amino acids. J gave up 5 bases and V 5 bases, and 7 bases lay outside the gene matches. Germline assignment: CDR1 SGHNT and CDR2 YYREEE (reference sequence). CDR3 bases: TGTGCCAGCAGGTCAGGGGGTGGTAACAATGAGCAGTTCTTC. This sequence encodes CASRSGGGNNEQFF.

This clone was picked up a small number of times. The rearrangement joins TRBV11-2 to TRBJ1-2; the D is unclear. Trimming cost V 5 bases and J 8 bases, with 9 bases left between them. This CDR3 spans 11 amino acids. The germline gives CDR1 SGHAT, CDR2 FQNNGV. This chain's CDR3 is CASSNLGGYTF. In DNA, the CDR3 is TGTGCCAGCAGCAATCTTGGGGGCTACACCTTC.

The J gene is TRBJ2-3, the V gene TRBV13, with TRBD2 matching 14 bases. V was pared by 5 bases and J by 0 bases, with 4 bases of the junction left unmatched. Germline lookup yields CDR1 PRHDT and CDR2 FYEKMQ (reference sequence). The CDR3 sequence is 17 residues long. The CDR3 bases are TGTGCCAGCAGCCCCGGGACTAGCGGGAGTAGCACAGATACGCAGTATTTT. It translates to CASSPGTSGSSTDTQYF.

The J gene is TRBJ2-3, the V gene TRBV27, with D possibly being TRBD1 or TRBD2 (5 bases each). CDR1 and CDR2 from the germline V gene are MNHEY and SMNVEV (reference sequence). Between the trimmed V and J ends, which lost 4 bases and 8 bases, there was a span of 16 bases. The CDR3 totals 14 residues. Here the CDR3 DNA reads TGTGCCAGCAGTTCGGGGCACCGGCAGGGTACGCAGTATTTT. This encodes CASSSGHRQGTQYF.

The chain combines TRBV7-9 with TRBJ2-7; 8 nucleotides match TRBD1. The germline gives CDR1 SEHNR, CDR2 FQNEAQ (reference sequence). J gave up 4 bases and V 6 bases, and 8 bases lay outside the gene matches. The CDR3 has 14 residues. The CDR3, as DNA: TGTGCCAGCAGTCACGGACAGGGAATTTACGAGCAGTACTTC. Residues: CASSHGQGIYEQYF.

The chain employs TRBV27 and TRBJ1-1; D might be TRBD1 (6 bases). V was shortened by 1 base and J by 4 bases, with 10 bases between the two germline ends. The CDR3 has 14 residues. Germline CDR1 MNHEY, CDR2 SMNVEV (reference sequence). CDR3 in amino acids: CASSLLGGPTEAFF. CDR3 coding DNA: TGTGCCAGCAGTTTATTAGGGGGACCCACTGAAGCTTTCTTT.

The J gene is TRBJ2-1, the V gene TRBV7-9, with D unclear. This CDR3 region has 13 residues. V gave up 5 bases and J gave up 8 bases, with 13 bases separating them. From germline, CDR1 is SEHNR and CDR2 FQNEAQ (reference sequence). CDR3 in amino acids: CASSPSNRDEQFF. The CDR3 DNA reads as TGTGCCAGCAGCCCCTCCAATCGAGATGAGCAGTTCTTC.